This T cell receptor (beta chain) emerged from a study of persistence of HIV-infected CD4 T cells. In regard to this clone: What it binds is unknown.

Lysates of CMV-infected fibroblasts at 10 ug/mL stimulated these cells. Sorting selected CD4+ T cells upregulating both CD40 ligand and CD69. Suppressive ART was started during chronic HIV-1 infection in these adults. The immunoSEQ assay was version 4, run in survey mode. TCRdb keeps only in-frame clones here, not all; method: immunoSEQ multiplex PCR. This table holds about 20,000 clones, more than 75% found once. Source: CD4+ T cells sorted from PBMCs after approximately 19-hour stimulation, taken from a patient who received antiretroviral therapy. This TCR came from an adult man with HIV who was CMV-seropositive.

CDR3 nucleotide sequence: TGTGCCAGCAGTGAGAAACAGGGGCCCTTAGCCAAAAACATTCAGTACTTC. It is translated as CASSEKQGPLAKNIQYF. The rearrangement links TRBV6-4 to TRBJ2-4; 7 bases are a match to TRBD1. Unmatched junction bases numbered 8, after V lost 3 bases and J lost 0 bases. Germline CDR1 is MRHNA and CDR2 is SNTAGT. This CDR3 comprises 17 residues.